Listed below are T cell receptor beta chains from one sample, sequenced in a study of human T cells and chemical hapten exposure. TCRdb reprocessed the RACE reads with MiXCR, giving one entry per CDR3 protein. This sample has approximately 80,000 distinct CDR3 sequences, with 13% found just once. The sequencing here drew on whole blood, taken in connection with sensitization to the hapten diphenylcyclopropenone (DPC). Receptors were obtained from a woman aged 50 to 60 with alopecia areata. Some clones in this sample may be carry-over from other donors' samples. Each CDR3 is given with its conserved first and last residue. The order of the fields is V gene, CDR3 protein.

TRBV11-2 | CASSGRTGYSSYNSPLHF
TRBV3-1 | CASSQDTMGHTDTQYF
TRBV7-9 | CASSPGLAGYEQYF
TRBV4-1 | CASSQDAGEETQYF
TRBV7-2 | CASSLNRVNYGYTF
TRBV3-1 | CASSQVGDSSGNTIYF
TRBV29-1 | CSVVEAENIQYF
TRBV29-1 | CSVEEIVGNTQYF
TRBV9 | CASSVEALSGNTIYF
TRBV18 | CASSPVQGFSYNEQFF
TRBV29-1 | CSVGSLASPGELFF
TRBV29-1 | CSVGGEKLFF
TRBV3-1 | CASSPRQGEQFF
TRBV5-1 | CASSFALDGSSYNSPLHF
TRBV20-1 | CSAPDSSMSNEQFF
TRBV10-1 | CASSRTSGREQYF
TRBV9 | CASSVVPGGSYNEQFF
TRBV10-3 | CATNRDRASQPQHF
TRBV7-2 | CASSPLGAPNQPQHF
TRBV20-1 | CSARTEVMNTEAFF
TRBV7-2 | CASRSTSGRGWQFF
TRBV27 | CASKGTAYNEKLFF
TRBV6-6 | CASRSQGSSYEQYF
TRBV12-3/TRBV12-4 | CASRPAGNPSNEQFF
TRBV3-1 | CASSQVGSSYEQYF
TRBV9 | CASSVEIGPNTGELFF
TRBV12-3/TRBV12-4 | CASKLGGSNYGYTF
TRBV29-1 | CSVGRSGANVLTF
TRBV7-8 | CASSLRAVQGGTEAFF
TRBV7-9 | CASSPPGGRAIADTQYF
TRBV7-6 | CASSKQGAKVTDTQYF
TRBV29-1 | CSAEGGDEQYF
TRBV7-6 | CASSSEPGRHTEAFF
TRBV6-6 | CASSYSAAGQETQYF
TRBV5-1 | CASSPPGLAAREQYF
TRBV29-1 | CSVLTGFSGRRLGEQYF
TRBV20-1 | CSAERGGGRFNEQFF
TRBV20-1 | CSASSGASTDTQYF
TRBV2 | CASSLESYEQYF
TRBV6-5 | CASSYSLMLAGAGNEQFF
TRBV18 | CASSPELTPGQPQHF
TRBV7-8 | CASSSGTSGFYEQYF
TRBV7-3 | CASSLGLAGGVRNEQFF
TRBV29-1 | CSVEEGGGYNEQFF
TRBV12-3/TRBV12-4 | CASKSREGGENQPQHF
TRBV20-1 | CSARVGAASPLHF